These 8 T cell receptor beta chains were all obtained from the same sample, sequenced in a study of long-term antiretroviral therapy in people with HIV. At the survey level, the v3.0 immunoSEQ assay was run. The table came from immunoSEQ multiplex PCR; TCRdb's copy has only in-frame clones and leaves some out. Among roughly 30,000 clones listed, 85% to 90% were seen once. The source material was unsorted PBMCs, sampled 3.2 years before starting antiretroviral therapy. These TCRs come from a man in his fifties or sixties with HIV.

V and J are TRBV5-6 and TRBJ2-1, with no clear D. Germline CDR1 is SGHDT and CDR2 is YYEEEE. This CDR3 spans 19 amino acids. Trimming removed 4 bases from V and 8 bases from J, with 31 bases in between. The CDR3 region is CASSPEVGPGRNKPDEQFF. The CDR3 coding sequence is TGTGCCAGCAGCCCTGAGGTTGGCCCAGGACGAAATAAGCCTGATGAGCAGTTCTTC.

The V and J genes are TRBV5-1 and TRBJ1-4, with TRBD1 as a possible D gene (6 bases). The V end lost 0 bases, the J end lost 10 bases, and 16 bases lay between the germline ends. CDR3 length equals 15 residues. Germline values: CDR1 SGHRS, CDR2 YFSETQ. The DNA of the CDR3 is TGCGCCAGCAGCTTGGTGGGACAAGGGCCTGGAAAACTGTTTTTT. Protein sequence: CASSLVGQGPGKLFF.

This chain joins TRBV7-2 and TRBJ2-5; the D is unclear. Trimming shortened V by 4 bases and J by 5 bases, and 8 bases separated the two germline ends. Germline CDR1 and CDR2: SGHTA and FQGNSA. This CDR3 has 12 amino acids. The CDR3 loop reads CASSSARETQYF. DNA for the CDR3: TGTGCCAGCAGCTCCGCAAGGGAGACCCAGTACTTC.

A few counts support this clone. The CDR3 loop reads CASSSGSRTGELFF. The CDR3 DNA follows: TGTGCCAGCAGCAGCGGGAGTCGGACCGGGGAGCTGTTTTTT. The chain combines TRBV28 with TRBJ2-2; 8 nucleotides align to TRBD2. In germline, CDR1 is MDHEN, CDR2 SYDVKM. The CDR3 runs to 14 residues. With 6 bases clipped from V and 5 bases from J, the junction kept 5 bases outside the gene matches.

The chain combines TRBV7-6 with TRBJ1-5; D is unresolved. Germline CDR1 SGHVS, CDR2 FNYEAQ. CDR3 size: 13 residues. V was shortened by 5 bases and J by 4 bases, with 9 bases between the two germline ends. The CDR3 coding sequence is TGTGCCAGCAGCGGGAACACAAATCAGCCCCAGCATTTT. Its translation is CASSGNTNQPQHF.

V and J are TRBV27 and TRBJ1-2; the D is unclear. Germline V gives CDR1 MNHEY, CDR2 SMNVEV (reference sequence). The ends were cut back, 0 bases at V and 7 bases at J, with 9 bases in the middle. The CDR3 is made up of 13 amino acids. The CDR3 protein is CASSLSKGTGYTF. The CDR3 DNA reads as TGTGCCAGCAGTTTATCGAAGGGTACTGGCTACACCTTC.

The V and J genes are TRBV10-1 and TRBJ2-3, with a weak D call TRBD1 (6 bases). V was clipped by 3 bases and J by 6 bases, with 13 bases between them. Germline values: CDR1 WNHNN, CDR2 SYGVQD (reference sequence). The CDR3 has 14 amino acids. CDR3 amino acids: CASSEFRGSDTQYF. The CDR3 DNA reads TGCGCCAGCAGTGAATTCAGGGGAAGTGATACGCAGTATTTT.

The CDR3 nucleotides are TGTGCCAGCAGCTTATCGCCAGGGGAAGGGGGCTACACCTTC. Residues: CASSLSPGEGGYTF. The chain combines TRBV7-2 with TRBJ1-2; D possibly corresponds to TRBD1 (6 bases). Trimming cost V 2 bases and J 8 bases, with 15 bases left between them. The length of the CDR3 is 14 residues. Per the germline V gene, CDR1 is SGHTA and CDR2 is FQGNSA. The whole variable domain, remainder taken from reference TRBV7-2 and TRBJ1-2, is GAGVSQSPSNKVTEKGKDVELRCDPISGHTALYWYRQSLGQGLEFLIYFQGNSAPDKSGLPSDRFSAERTGGSVSTLTIQRTQQEDSAVYLCASSLSPGEGGYTFGSGTRLTVV.